These 22 T cell receptor beta chains share one sample of origin, sequenced in a study of blood T cells in healthy people across ages (dated by TCRdb to between 2015 and 2016). The library came from 5' RACE. Sequencer: Illumina HiSeq 2500. A second PCR of roughly 6 to 11 cycles was performed with a sample-barcoded 5' primer and a J-beta primer mix. In TCRdb, the public reads were trimmed at Q25 with fastp and aligned with MiXCR, with productive beta chains retained. Merged by CDR3 protein, the rows form single entries marked with the most common genes and DNA. In all, the sample holds some 1.5 million distinct CDR3 sequences, and roughly 28% of those were seen once. The ten biggest clones cover around 7.7% of the sample. Sequenced: blood. All receptors derive from a woman in her 30s in good health.

Only a few counts were recorded for this clonotype. The chain recombines TRBV4-1 with TRBJ2-7; D unclear. The CDR3 is made up of 14 amino acids. The V gene lost 4 bases and the J gene lost 2 bases, with 12 bases spanning the gap. Germline CDR1 is MGHRA and CDR2 is YSYEKL. Here the CDR3 reads CASSLSDTTYEQYF. CDR3 bases: TGCGCCAGCAGCCTAAGTGACACCACCTACGAGCAGTACTTC.

V is TRBV12-3 or TRBV12-4 and J is TRBJ1-3; D may be TRBD1 (5 bases). Between the trimmed V and J ends, which lost 5 bases and 0 bases, there was a span of 8 bases. There are 14 residues in the CDR3. For the CDR3, the DNA is TGTGCCAGCAGTGTTCAGGGCTCTGGAAACACCATATATTTT. Its protein is CASSVQGSGNTIYF.

This clonotype occurred many times. The chain couples TRBV18 to TRBJ2-7; 11 nucleotides line up with TRBD1. Per the germline V gene, CDR1 is KGHSH and CDR2 is LQKENI. V trimming: 2 bases; J trimming: 2 bases; junction bases outside the gene matches: 5. The CDR3 runs to 16 residues. CDR3 DNA: TGTGCCAGCTCACCAACCGGGACAGGGGGAACCTACGAGCAGTACTTC. Its protein product is CASSPTGTGGTYEQYF.

The chain recombines TRBV20-1 with TRBJ2-5, with 9 bases aligning to TRBD2. The assigned J gene may be wrong: the sequence end matches TRBJ2-1 better. CDR3 length: 14 amino acids. Germline CDR1 is DFQATT and CDR2 is SNEGSKA (reference sequence). CDR3 in amino acids: CSARRLADQETQFF. For the CDR3, the DNA is TGCAGTGCTAGGAGACTAGCGGATCAAGAGACCCAGTTCTTC.

This clonotype occurred many times. The genes are TRBV12-3 or TRBV12-4 and TRBJ2-5; 10 bases agree with TRBD1. The better agreement between TRBJ2-7 and the DNA end casts doubt on the J call. This CDR3 is built from 15 residues. CDR3 bases: TGTGCCAGCAGTTTGCCCCCCGGGACAGGGGACGAGCAGTACTTC. This gives the protein CASSLPPGTGDEQYF.

There are many counts of this clonotype. DNA of the CDR3: TGTGCCAGCAGCTTGGAGGGTCTTTCCAATCAGCCCCAGCATTTT. Protein sequence: CASSLEGLSNQPQHF. V usage is TRBV11-2 and J usage is TRBJ1-5; D gene unclear. CDR1 SGHAT and CDR2 FQNNGV come from the germline V gene. The CDR3 totals 15 residues. Trimming pared 3 bases from V and 3 bases from J, leaving 12 bases between. Using reference TRBV11-2 and TRBJ1-5 for the parts outside the CDR3, the full variable domain is EAGVAQSPRYKIIEKRQSVAFWCNPISGHATLYWYQQILGQGPKLLIQFQNNGVVDDSQLPKDRFSAERLKGVDSTLKIQPAKLEDSAVYLCASSLEGLSNQPQHFGDGTRLSIL.

The chain uses TRBV20-1 and TRBJ2-7; D is perhaps TRBD2 (5 bases). The CDR3 extends over 15 amino acids. Trimming stripped 3 bases from V and 4 bases from J, with 19 bases between. Germline CDR1 and CDR2: DFQATT and SNEGSKA (reference sequence). The CDR3 nucleotides read TGCAGTGCTAGCCCCGGGGAGAGAATTATATACGAGCAGTACTTC. Translating gives CSASPGERIIYEQYF.

This chain connects TRBV7-2 to TRBJ2-3, with 15 positions matching TRBD2. V dropped 4 bases and J dropped 8; count of bases not matched to a gene: 7. CDR1 and CDR2 (germline): SGHTA, FQGNSA. The CDR3 has 16 residues. The CDR3 DNA follows: TGTGCCAGCAGCTCCCGGACTAGCGGGAGGGGGGCTACGCAGTATTTT. Amino acid sequence: CASSSRTSGRGATQYF.

On this clonotype: One end of the junction fails to match germline, which may point to a read error. The chain has TRBV6-1 and TRBJ2-1; TRBD1 matches 7 bases. The germline V gene encodes CDR1 MNHNS and CDR2 SASEGT. The CDR3 has 14 residues. CDR3 region: CAGSEDLGGREQFF. The DNA of the CDR3 is TGTGCCGGCAGTGAAGATTTAGGGGGCCGTGAGCAGTTCTTC.

This chain joins TRBV12-3 or TRBV12-4 and TRBJ2-1; TRBD2 agrees at 11 bases. V shed 6 bases, J shed 5 bases, and the junction held 6 bases outside the gene matches. This CDR3 comprises 15 residues. CDR3 sequence (DNA): TGTGCCAGCAGGCTGGTAGCGGGAGGGCACAATGAGCAGTTCTTC. Translation: CASRLVAGGHNEQFF.

J is TRBJ2-5 and V is TRBV29-1; D is uncertain. Trimming took off 0 bases at V and 5 bases at J, with 16 bases between the two ends. Looked up from germline, CDR1 is SQVTM and CDR2 is ANQGSEA. CDR3 length: 15 residues. The CDR3 region has the DNA TGCAGCGTTGAAGAAAACTCGGGCCGTCGGGAGACCCAGTACTTC. This translates into CSVEENSGRRETQYF. Together with reference TRBV29-1 and TRBJ2-5, the CDR3 gives the full variable domain: SAVISQKPSRDICQRGTSLTIQCQVDSQVTMMFWYRQQPGQSLTLIATANQGSEATYESGFVIDKFPISRPNLTFSTLTVSNMSPEDSSIYLCSVEENSGRRETQYFGPGTRLLVL.

The chain links TRBV5-1 to TRBJ2-5; 7 bases line up with TRBD2. CDR1 is SGHRS, CDR2 YFSETQ, per germline. This CDR3 contains 16 residues. J gave up 5 bases and V 0 bases, and 10 bases lay outside the gene matches. CDR3 residues: CASSLAKAGFGETQYF. The CDR3 nucleotides are TGCGCCAGCAGCTTGGCAAAAGCGGGGTTCGGGGAGACCCAGTACTTC.

This clonotype was picked up a small number of times. V usage is TRBV7-2 and J usage is TRBJ2-4; TRBD1 agrees at 9 bases. This CDR3 has 15 amino acids. Losses at the gene ends were 3 bases for V and 9 bases for J; bases not matched to a gene: 9. Germline-derived CDR1 and CDR2 are SGHTA and FQGNSA. DNA for the CDR3: TGTGCCAGCAGCTTCACAGGGGGCGCGCGTAGCATTCAGTACTTC. This codes for CASSFTGGARSIQYF.

About this clonotype itself: Being one base from a much bigger clone, this may be a read error. CDR3 sequence: CSARVQGASEQFF. The CDR3 region has the DNA TGCAGTGCTAGAGTCCAGGGGGCTAGTGAGCAGTTCTTC. The chain links TRBV20-1 to TRBJ2-1; 8 nucleotides align to TRBD1. Trimming took 1 base from V and 9 from J; bases not matched to a gene: 5. This CDR3 has 13 amino acids. Germline V gene lookup returns CDR1 DFQATT and CDR2 SNEGSKA (reference sequence).

Comments on this clonotype: Given a much more abundant clone one base away, this may be a read error. The chain joins TRBV7-9 to TRBJ2-4, with 8 bases fitting TRBD1. The CDR3 runs to 13 residues. Germline V CDR1 and CDR2: SEHNR, FQNEAQ (reference sequence). V was pared by 5 bases and J by 9 bases, with 6 bases of the junction left unmatched. In nucleotides, the CDR3 is TGTGCCAGCAGCCCCAACAGGGGGAGCATTCAGTACTTC. This encodes CASSPNRGSIQYF.

This clonotype was counted at least ten times. Sequence at one end of the junction differs from germline and may be a read error. The rearrangement links TRBV12-3 or TRBV12-4 to TRBJ2-5; 9 bases line up with TRBD1. The CDR3 loop spans 14 amino acids. The CDR3 DNA is TGCGCCAGCAGCTCCAGGGGACAGGGAGAGACCCAGTACTTC. This codes for CASSSRGQGETQYF.

The V gene is TRBV27, the J gene TRBJ1-2, with D maybe TRBD1 (5 bases). The CDR3 covers 15 residues. Germline V gene sequence: CDR1 MNHEY, CDR2 SMNVEV (reference sequence). V was shortened by 5 bases and J by 3 bases, with 16 bases between the two germline ends. This CDR3 is CASSDVGGGDYGYTF. CDR3 in DNA: TGTGCCAGCAGTGACGTGGGGGGGGGGGACTATGGCTACACCTTC.

This clonotype was observed many times. The rearrangement joins TRBV4-2 to TRBJ1-5; no clear D. The CDR3 has 12 amino acids. CDR1 is LGHNA, CDR2 YNFKEQ, per germline. Trimming left V 6 bases short and J 7 bases short, with 10 bases between. The CDR3 sequence is CASSQEGQPQHF. The CDR3 DNA is TGTGCCAGCAGTCAGGAAGGCCAGCCCCAGCATTTT.

This chain links TRBV10-3 with TRBJ1-2; D uncertain. Between the trimmed V and J ends, which lost 4 bases and 6 bases, there was a span of 9 bases. Germline CDR1 ENHRY, CDR2 SYGVKD. The CDR3 is 12 residues long. The CDR3 sequence is CAISGLINGYTF. In DNA form, the CDR3 reads TGTGCCATCAGTGGGCTTATTAATGGCTACACCTTC.

This clonotype was counted a few times. The chain recombines TRBV28 with TRBJ1-6; possible D gene TRBD1, 5 bases. The germline V gene encodes CDR1 MDHEN and CDR2 SYDVKM. This CDR3 is 15 amino acids long. The V gene lost 5 bases and the J gene lost 9 bases, with 17 bases spanning the gap. The CDR3 reads CASSPGGEVGSPLHF. CDR3 DNA sequence: TGTGCCAGCAGTCCCGGAGGGGAAGTCGGTTCACCCCTCCACTTT. The entire variable domain, with the rest obtained from reference TRBV28 and TRBJ1-6, is as follows: DVKVTQSSRYLVKRTGEKVFLECVQDMDHENMFWYRQDPGLGLRLIYFSYDVKMKEKGDIPEGYSVSREKKERFSLILESASTNQTSMYLCASSPGGEVGSPLHFGNGTRLTVT.

This clonotype was seen more than once but under ten times. The V call is TRBV4-2, the J call TRBJ1-2; TRBD1 aligns across 7 bases. Trimming at V came to 8 bases and at J to 4 bases, leaving 7 bases not matched to a gene. CDR1 is LGHNA and CDR2 is YNFKEQ in the germline V gene. The length of the CDR3 is 13 residues. DNA of the CDR3: TGTGCCAGCCGACAGGGAATCCTCTATGGCTACACCTTC. Protein product: CASRQGILYGYTF.

The chain couples TRBV7-2 to TRBJ2-2; 9 bases line up with TRBD1. Germline V CDR1 and CDR2: SGHTA, FQGNSA. Germline trimming cut 5 bases from V and 3 bases from J; bases unmatched to any gene: 7. CDR3 length: 16 amino acids. The CDR3 region has the DNA TGTGCCAGCAGCCCACAGGGGGCGGTCGACACCGGGGAGCTGTTTTTT. It codes for CASSPQGAVDTGELFF.